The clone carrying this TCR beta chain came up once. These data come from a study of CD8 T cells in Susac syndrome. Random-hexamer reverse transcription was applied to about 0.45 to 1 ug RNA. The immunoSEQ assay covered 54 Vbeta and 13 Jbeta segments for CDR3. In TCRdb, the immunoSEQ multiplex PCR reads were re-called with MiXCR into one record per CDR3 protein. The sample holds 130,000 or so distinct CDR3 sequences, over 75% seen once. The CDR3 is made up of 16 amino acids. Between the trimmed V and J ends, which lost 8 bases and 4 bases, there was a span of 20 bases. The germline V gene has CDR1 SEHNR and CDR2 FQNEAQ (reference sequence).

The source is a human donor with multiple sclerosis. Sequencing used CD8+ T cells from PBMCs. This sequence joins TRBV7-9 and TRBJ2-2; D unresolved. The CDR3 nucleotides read TGTGCCAGCCGCTCCCCAGTAGGGCGGACCACCGGGGAGCTGTTTTTT. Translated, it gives CASRSPVGRTTGELFF.